A selection of T cell receptor beta chains follows, all from one sample in a study of cytomegalovirus exposure and HLA in healthy donors. This table comes from immunoSEQ multiplex PCR, and its TCRdb copy is limited to in-frame clones, with some not included. The sample has about 200,000 clones, around 80% seen once; the top ten hold roughly 16%. The specimen was PBMCs. The source of these receptors is a man aged 40-50 years in good health and CMV-seronegative. Each CDR3 is given with its conserved first and last residue. Each record gives: J gene, clone size, V gene, CDR3 length, D gene, CDR3 DNA, CDR3 protein. D genes are given only for firm matches. Clone size is not always given. Where it is, it says once, few, many or a class for expanded clones.

J gene: TRBJ2-7; clone size: .; V gene: TRBV7-8; CDR3 length: 15; D gene: TRBD2; CDR3 DNA: TGTGCCAGCAGCCAACCGGGACTAGCGTCCTACGAGCAGTACTTC; CDR3 protein: CASSQPGLASYEQYF
J gene: TRBJ1-2; clone size: .; V gene: TRBV9; CDR3 length: 14; D gene: TRBD1; CDR3 DNA: TGTGCCAGCAGCCCGGGACAGGGGAACTATGGCTACACCTTC; CDR3 protein: CASSPGQGNYGYTF
J gene: TRBJ2-7; clone size: .; V gene: TRBV19; CDR3 length: 14; D gene: .; CDR3 DNA: TGTGCCAGTAGTATGCGGACAGCTTCCTACGAGCAGTACTTC; CDR3 protein: CASSMRTASYEQYF
J gene: TRBJ1-2; clone size: .; V gene: TRBV6-1; CDR3 length: 14; D gene: TRBD1; CDR3 DNA: TGTGCCAGCAGCCGGACAGGGGAGGGCTATGGCTACACCTTC; CDR3 protein: CASSRTGEGYGYTF
J gene: TRBJ2-3; clone size: many; V gene: TRBV6-4; CDR3 length: 13; D gene: .; CDR3 DNA: TGTGCCAGCAGTGCGGGAGCCACAGATACGCAGTATTTT; CDR3 protein: CASSAGATDTQYF
J gene: TRBJ2-7; clone size: once; V gene: TRBV28; CDR3 length: 10; D gene: .; CDR3 DNA: TGTGCCAGCAGCAACCAGATCGAGTACTTC; CDR3 protein: CASSNQIEYF
J gene: TRBJ2-2; clone size: .; V gene: TRBV5-1; CDR3 length: 13; D gene: .; CDR3 DNA: TGCGCCAGTTCGTGGCAGGCAACCGGGGAGCTGTTTTTT; CDR3 protein: CASSWQATGELFF
J gene: TRBJ2-6; clone size: .; V gene: TRBV7-9; CDR3 length: 17; D gene: TRBD1; CDR3 DNA: TGTTCCAGCAGCTCATCCGGGACAGGGCCTGGGGCCAACGTCCTGACTTTC; CDR3 protein: CSSSSSGTGPGANVLTF
J gene: TRBJ2-1; clone size: .; V gene: TRBV7-3; CDR3 length: 14; D gene: .; CDR3 DNA: TGTGCCAGCAGCTTAAGTGGGCTAGAGGGTGAGCAGTTCTTC; CDR3 protein: CASSLSGLEGEQFF
J gene: TRBJ2-1; clone size: once; V gene: TRBV15; CDR3 length: 15; D gene: TRBD1; CDR3 DNA: TGTGCCACCAGCCTCGACAGGGGGCCTTTCAATGAGCAGTTCTTC; CDR3 protein: CATSLDRGPFNEQFF
J gene: TRBJ2-7; clone size: .; V gene: TRBV30; CDR3 length: 13; D gene: .; CDR3 DNA: TGTGCCTGGAGTACCGGGTCTGCGGACGAGCAGTACTTC; CDR3 protein: CAWSTGSADEQYF
J gene: TRBJ2-7; clone size: .; V gene: TRBV5-6; CDR3 length: 16; D gene: .; CDR3 DNA: TGTGCCAGCAGCTTGACAGGGTCCTTGAGCTCCTACGAGCAGTACTTC; CDR3 protein: CASSLTGSLSSYEQYF
J gene: TRBJ2-1; clone size: .; V gene: TRBV30; CDR3 length: 15; D gene: TRBD2; CDR3 DNA: TGTGCCTGGAGTGTAACTAGCGGGAGGTACAATGAGCAGTTCTTC; CDR3 protein: CAWSVTSGRYNEQFF
J gene: TRBJ2-1; clone size: .; V gene: TRBV5-1; CDR3 length: 15; D gene: .; CDR3 DNA: TGCGCCAGCAGCTTGGGGCAGGGGCCGTACAATGAGCAGTTCTTC; CDR3 protein: CASSLGQGPYNEQFF
J gene: TRBJ2-1; clone size: .; V gene: TRBV13; CDR3 length: 17; D gene: TRBD2; CDR3 DNA: TGTGCCAGCAGCCCACCCGCAGCGGGAGATGGCTACAATGAGCAGTTCTTC; CDR3 protein: CASSPPAAGDGYNEQFF
J gene: TRBJ2-7; clone size: few; V gene: TRBV7-9; CDR3 length: 15; D gene: TRBD1; CDR3 DNA: TGTGCCAGCAGCTTAGCGGACAGGGTAGGCTACGAGCAGTACTTC; CDR3 protein: CASSLADRVGYEQYF
J gene: TRBJ2-1; clone size: few; V gene: TRBV5-4; CDR3 length: 13; D gene: .; CDR3 DNA: TGTGCCAGCAGCCCGGCGGATTACAATGAGCAGTTCTTC; CDR3 protein: CASSPADYNEQFF
J gene: TRBJ2-3; clone size: .; V gene: TRBV9; CDR3 length: 15; D gene: TRBD2; CDR3 DNA: TGTGCCAGCAGCTCGTTAGCGGGGGGGCCAGATACGCAGTATTTT; CDR3 protein: CASSSLAGGPDTQYF
J gene: TRBJ2-1; clone size: .; V gene: TRBV5-6; CDR3 length: 13; D gene: .; CDR3 DNA: TGTGCCAGCAGCTTTGGAGGGTTCTATGAGCAGTTCTTC; CDR3 protein: CASSFGGFYEQFF
J gene: TRBJ1-1; clone size: .; V gene: TRBV27; CDR3 length: 14; D gene: TRBD1; CDR3 DNA: TGTGCCAGCAGTTTAACAGGGGTAGGCACTGAAGCTTTCTTT; CDR3 protein: CASSLTGVGTEAFF
J gene: TRBJ1-5; clone size: .; V gene: TRBV30; CDR3 length: 15; D gene: .; CDR3 DNA: TGTGCCTGGAGTGTTCGAGGCAGGGTTCGCCAGCCCCAGCATTTT; CDR3 protein: CAWSVRGRVRQPQHF
J gene: TRBJ2-4; clone size: .; V gene: TRBV11-2; CDR3 length: 14; D gene: .; CDR3 DNA: TGTGCCAGCAGCCCTATGGGGAGTACCAACATTCAGTACTTC; CDR3 protein: CASSPMGSTNIQYF
J gene: TRBJ2-6; clone size: .; V gene: TRBV7-2; CDR3 length: 15; D gene: .; CDR3 DNA: TGTGCCAGCAGCCCCAGAGGCTCTGGGGCCAACGTCCTGACTTTC; CDR3 protein: CASSPRGSGANVLTF
J gene: TRBJ2-1; clone size: .; V gene: TRBV28; CDR3 length: 11; D gene: .; CDR3 DNA: TGTGCCGGGGGGATCTACAATGAGCAGTTCTTC; CDR3 protein: CAGGIYNEQFF
J gene: TRBJ1-1; clone size: .; V gene: TRBV5-4; CDR3 length: 14; D gene: TRBD1; CDR3 DNA: TGTGCCAGCAGCTTTCAGGGGGATGGTACTGAAGCTTTCTTT; CDR3 protein: CASSFQGDGTEAFF
J gene: TRBJ2-7; clone size: .; V gene: TRBV7-2; CDR3 length: 17; D gene: TRBD2; CDR3 DNA: TGTGCCAGCAGCCCGGGACTAGCGGGAGACCGCTCCTACGAGCAGTACTTC; CDR3 protein: CASSPGLAGDRSYEQYF
J gene: TRBJ2-1; clone size: .; V gene: TRBV7-2; CDR3 length: 18; D gene: TRBD2; CDR3 DNA: TGTGCCAGCAGCTTAAAGGTAGCGGGGAATCCCCTTTACAATGAGCAGTTCTTC; CDR3 protein: CASSLKVAGNPLYNEQFF
J gene: TRBJ2-1; clone size: .; V gene: TRBV4-1; CDR3 length: 18; D gene: TRBD2; CDR3 DNA: TGCGCCAGCAGCCAAGATTGGAGCGGGGGGGCGTCCTACAATGAGCAGTTCTTC; CDR3 protein: CASSQDWSGGASYNEQFF
J gene: TRBJ1-5; clone size: .; V gene: TRBV14; CDR3 length: 13; D gene: .; CDR3 DNA: TGTGCCAGCAGCCAAGCAGACAATCAGCCCCAGCATTTT; CDR3 protein: CASSQADNQPQHF
J gene: TRBJ2-1; clone size: .; V gene: TRBV20-1; CDR3 length: 10; D gene: .; CDR3 DNA: TGCAGTGCTTTTAGTAAGGAGCAGTTCTTC; CDR3 protein: CSAFSKEQFF
J gene: TRBJ2-3; clone size: .; V gene: TRBV20-1; CDR3 length: 11; D gene: .; CDR3 DNA: TGCAGTGCTCGAGGGCCTCATACGCAGTATTTT; CDR3 protein: CSARGPHTQYF
J gene: TRBJ2-2; clone size: few; V gene: TRBV14; CDR3 length: 17; D gene: .; CDR3 DNA: TGTGCCAGCAGCCCCCCTAGGGGGGGGGAGAACACCGGGGAGCTGTTTTTT; CDR3 protein: CASSPPRGGENTGELFF
J gene: TRBJ1-1; clone size: .; V gene: TRBV5-4; CDR3 length: 13; D gene: .; CDR3 DNA: TGTGCCAGCAGCTTGGCCGGGAGGACTGAAGCTTTCTTT; CDR3 protein: CASSLAGRTEAFF
J gene: TRBJ1-1; clone size: once; V gene: TRBV6-1; CDR3 length: 15; D gene: .; CDR3 DNA: TGTGCCAGCAGTGAATTAGGACAGACGAACACTGAAGCTTTCTTT; CDR3 protein: CASSELGQTNTEAFF
J gene: TRBJ2-5; clone size: .; V gene: TRBV15; CDR3 length: 15; D gene: .; CDR3 DNA: TGTGCCACCAGCGGAATGCGGACAGCCTCCCTGACCCAGTACTTC; CDR3 protein: CATSGMRTASLTQYF
J gene: TRBJ1-4; clone size: .; V gene: TRBV14; CDR3 length: 14; D gene: TRBD1; CDR3 DNA: TGTGCCAGCAGCCCCCGACAGGGTGGTGAAAAACTGTTTTTT; CDR3 protein: CASSPRQGGEKLFF
J gene: TRBJ2-2; clone size: .; V gene: TRBV2; CDR3 length: 15; D gene: TRBD2; CDR3 DNA: TGTGCCAGCAGGGGCAGCGGGAGAGCCACCGGGGAGCTGTTTTTT; CDR3 protein: CASRGSGRATGELFF
J gene: TRBJ1-3; clone size: once; V gene: TRBV7-9; CDR3 length: 15; D gene: .; CDR3 DNA: TGTGCCAGCAGCTTAGGGCAAAGCTCTGGAAACACCATATATTTT; CDR3 protein: CASSLGQSSGNTIYF
J gene: TRBJ2-2; clone size: .; V gene: TRBV27; CDR3 length: 18; D gene: .; CDR3 DNA: TGTGCCAGCAGTTCCCGTTGGAGTATGGGAGCGAACACCGGGGAGCTGTTTTTT; CDR3 protein: CASSSRWSMGANTGELFF
J gene: TRBJ2-3; clone size: once; V gene: TRBV9; CDR3 length: 15; D gene: TRBD2; CDR3 DNA: TGTGCCAGCAGCCCTAGCGGGGGGTTCACAGATACGCAGTATTTT; CDR3 protein: CASSPSGGFTDTQYF
J gene: TRBJ2-7; clone size: .; V gene: TRBV4-1; CDR3 length: 16; D gene: TRBD1; CDR3 DNA: TGCGCCAGCAGTCGTCCGGGACAGGATGGACCCCCCGAGCAGTACTTC; CDR3 protein: CASSRPGQDGPPEQYF
J gene: TRBJ1-1; clone size: few; V gene: TRBV15; CDR3 length: 13; D gene: TRBD1; CDR3 DNA: TGTGCCACCAGCAGCGACAGGGAGACTGAAGCTTTCTTT; CDR3 protein: CATSSDRETEAFF
J gene: TRBJ1-1; clone size: .; V gene: TRBV28; CDR3 length: 15; D gene: .; CDR3 DNA: TGTGCCAGCACCCGCTGGCAGGCCCGGAACACTGAAGCTTTCTTT; CDR3 protein: CASTRWQARNTEAFF
J gene: TRBJ2-2; clone size: few; V gene: TRBV4-1; CDR3 length: 16; D gene: .; CDR3 DNA: TGCGCCAGCAGCCAAGATGCTGTGGGGAGGAACGGGGAGCTGTTTTTT; CDR3 protein: CASSQDAVGRNGELFF
J gene: TRBJ1-1; clone size: .; V gene: TRBV29-1; CDR3 length: 11; D gene: .; CDR3 DNA: TGCAGCGTTGGAGGGTATGGTGAAGCTTTCTTT; CDR3 protein: CSVGGYGEAFF
J gene: TRBJ1-1; clone size: .; V gene: TRBV7-2; CDR3 length: 15; D gene: .; CDR3 DNA: TGTGCCAGCATTGCAGGCAGCTCCATGAACACTGAAGCTTTCTTT; CDR3 protein: CASIAGSSMNTEAFF
J gene: TRBJ1-1; clone size: .; V gene: TRBV18; CDR3 length: 12; D gene: .; CDR3 DNA: TGTGCCAGCTCTCCTATGAACACTGAAGCTTTCTTT; CDR3 protein: CASSPMNTEAFF
J gene: TRBJ2-7; clone size: .; V gene: TRBV7-9; CDR3 length: 15; D gene: .; CDR3 DNA: TGTGCCAGCAGCTTATATTCGGGGGTCGTCTACGAGCAGTACTTC; CDR3 protein: CASSLYSGVVYEQYF
J gene: TRBJ1-5; clone size: .; V gene: TRBV5-8; CDR3 length: 15; D gene: .; CDR3 DNA: TGTGCCAGCAGCTTGAGGAGAGGAAGCAATCAGCCCCAGCATTTT; CDR3 protein: CASSLRRGSNQPQHF
J gene: TRBJ1-1; clone size: .; V gene: TRBV6-6; CDR3 length: 12; D gene: TRBD1; CDR3 DNA: TGTGCCACCCAGACAGGGGGGACTGAAGCTTTCTTT; CDR3 protein: CATQTGGTEAFF
J gene: TRBJ1-2; clone size: .; V gene: TRBV4-1; CDR3 length: 17; D gene: TRBD1; CDR3 DNA: TGCGCCAGCAGCCAAGATGGGGGCTCGACAGGGGTCTATGGCTACACCTTC; CDR3 protein: CASSQDGGSTGVYGYTF
J gene: TRBJ1-6; clone size: .; V gene: TRBV6-5; CDR3 length: 13; D gene: .; CDR3 DNA: TGTGCCAGCAGTTATGGGTCCCGGGAATCCCTCCACTTT; CDR3 protein: CASSYGSRESLHF
J gene: TRBJ2-5; clone size: .; V gene: TRBV16; CDR3 length: 14; D gene: TRBD1; CDR3 DNA: TGTGCCAGCAGCCATAGACAGGGAAAAGAGACCCAGTACTTC; CDR3 protein: CASSHRQGKETQYF
J gene: TRBJ2-7; clone size: few; V gene: TRBV7-9; CDR3 length: 14; D gene: TRBD1; CDR3 DNA: TGTGCCAGCAGCTCACAGGGGGGATCTTGGGAGCAGTACTTC; CDR3 protein: CASSSQGGSWEQYF